Listed below are T cell receptor beta chains from one sample, sequenced in a study of blood T cells in healthy people across ages. TCRdb reanalysed the 5' RACE reads using MiXCR and keeps one entry per CDR3 protein. In the table there are 780,000 or so distinct CDR3 sequences, more than 55% of which are singletons. Sequencing was done on a sample of blood. Source of these receptors: a man aged 40-49 years in good health. The CDR3 runs from the conserved cysteine through the conserved F or W. Fields, in order: J gene, clone size, D gene, V gene, CDR3 DNA, CDR3 protein. A D gene is named only where the DNA matches it firmly. Clone sizes are given selectively: once, few, many, or a class where the clone is expanded.

j_call: TRBJ2-7
clone_size: NA
d_call: TRBD1
v_call: TRBV24-1
cdr3_nt: TGTGCCACCAGTGATCCAGGGGGCTCGTCTTACAATGAGCAGTACTTC
cdr3_aa: CATSDPGGSSYNEQYF

j_call: TRBJ2-7
clone_size: NA
d_call: NA
v_call: TRBV3-1
cdr3_nt: TGTGCCAGCAGCCCTTCGAGACGAGGAACCTACGAGCAGTACTTC
cdr3_aa: CASSPSRRGTYEQYF

j_call: TRBJ1-1
clone_size: NA
d_call: NA
v_call: TRBV6-6
cdr3_nt: TGTGCCAGCAGTTACGACGGTTCCCGGGTTGGGACTGAAGCTTTCTTT
cdr3_aa: CASSYDGSRVGTEAFF

j_call: TRBJ2-1
clone_size: NA
d_call: NA
v_call: TRBV4-2
cdr3_nt: TGTGCCAGCAGCCAAGGTTCAACGGGGTCCGAGGAGACCCAGTTCTTC
cdr3_aa: CASSQGSTGSEETQFF

j_call: TRBJ2-1
clone_size: NA
d_call: TRBD2
v_call: TRBV4-3
cdr3_nt: TGCGCCAGCAGCCAAGTTAGCGGGAGCAATGAGCAGTTCTTC
cdr3_aa: CASSQVSGSNEQFF

j_call: TRBJ2-1
clone_size: NA
d_call: NA
v_call: TRBV7-3
cdr3_nt: TGTGCCAGCAGCAAAGAGTCAAGCTCCTACAATGAGCAGTTCTTC
cdr3_aa: CASSKESSSYNEQFF

j_call: TRBJ2-1
clone_size: many
d_call: NA
v_call: TRBV12-3/TRBV12-4
cdr3_nt: TGTGCCAGCAGTTTCGACAGACTCAATGAGCAGTTCTTC
cdr3_aa: CASSFDRLNEQFF

j_call: TRBJ2-7
clone_size: NA
d_call: TRBD2
v_call: TRBV6-5
cdr3_nt: TGTGCCAGCAGGCCTACTAGCGACCCCTACTACGAGCAGTACTTC
cdr3_aa: CASRPTSDPYYEQYF

j_call: TRBJ1-1
clone_size: NA
d_call: NA
v_call: TRBV27
cdr3_nt: TGTGCCAGCAGTTTCACTCCGATGAACACTGAAGCTTTCTTT
cdr3_aa: CASSFTPMNTEAFF

j_call: TRBJ1-2
clone_size: NA
d_call: NA
v_call: TRBV27
cdr3_nt: TGTGCCAGCAGTTCGACTATTTTGGCGAACTATGGCTACACCTTC
cdr3_aa: CASSSTILANYGYTF

j_call: TRBJ2-1
clone_size: NA
d_call: NA
v_call: TRBV7-8
cdr3_nt: TGTGCCAGCAGCTTAGGGACAGAAAAAAGCCAGTTCTTC
cdr3_aa: CASSLGTEKSQFF

j_call: TRBJ2-3
clone_size: NA
d_call: NA
v_call: TRBV6-6
cdr3_nt: TGTGCCAGCAGCCTCACCACGGGGGCAGATACGCAGTATTTT
cdr3_aa: CASSLTTGADTQYF

j_call: TRBJ2-5
clone_size: NA
d_call: TRBD2
v_call: TRBV15
cdr3_nt: TGTGCCACCAGCGGCAGCGGGAGGGGGAATGGGCAGTACTTC
cdr3_aa: CATSGSGRGNGQYF

j_call: TRBJ2-5
clone_size: NA
d_call: TRBD1
v_call: TRBV29-1
cdr3_nt: TGCAGCGCCCACAGGGGAACCAAGGAGACCCAGTACTTC
cdr3_aa: CSAHRGTKETQYF

j_call: TRBJ2-7
clone_size: few
d_call: NA
v_call: TRBV6-6
cdr3_nt: TGTGCCAGCAGTTACACCGGTGGGAGCTACGAGCAGTACTTC
cdr3_aa: CASSYTGGSYEQYF

j_call: TRBJ2-5
clone_size: once
d_call: NA
v_call: TRBV20-1
cdr3_nt: TGCAGTGCTGGAAATTTGGAGACCCAGTACTTC
cdr3_aa: CSAGNLETQYF

j_call: TRBJ1-4
clone_size: NA
d_call: NA
v_call: TRBV6-1
cdr3_nt: TGTGGCTCGACGGACGGAAGTAGGTTTAATGAAAAACTGTTTTTT
cdr3_aa: CGSTDGSRFNEKLFF

j_call: TRBJ2-5
clone_size: few
d_call: TRBD1
v_call: TRBV4-2
cdr3_nt: TGTGCCAGCAGACAAGCGGGGACAGGGAGTTTAGGGGAGACCCAGTACTTC
cdr3_aa: CASRQAGTGSLGETQYF

j_call: TRBJ1-6
clone_size: NA
d_call: TRBD1
v_call: TRBV9
cdr3_nt: TGTGCCAGCAGCGCCACAGGGGGCGGTTCACCCCTCCACTTT
cdr3_aa: CASSATGGGSPLHF

j_call: TRBJ1-1
clone_size: once
d_call: TRBD1
v_call: TRBV12-3/TRBV12-4
cdr3_nt: TGTGCCGGCAGCTCATATTTTGGAGGGACAGGGAAATCGAACACTGAAGCTTTCTTT
cdr3_aa: CAGSSYFGGTGKSNTEAFF

j_call: TRBJ2-7
clone_size: NA
d_call: TRBD2
v_call: TRBV29-1
cdr3_nt: TGCAGCGTTGTTGGTACCGCGGGAGTCCACGAGCAGTACTTC
cdr3_aa: CSVVGTAGVHEQYF

j_call: TRBJ1-6
clone_size: NA
d_call: NA
v_call: TRBV12-3/TRBV12-4
cdr3_nt: TGTGCCAGCAGCCAACAAACAGGGAATTCACCCCTCCACTTT
cdr3_aa: CASSQQTGNSPLHF

j_call: TRBJ2-1
clone_size: NA
d_call: TRBD2
v_call: TRBV20-1
cdr3_nt: TGCAGTGCTACGGAGGCGGGGGGAATAATTTGGAATGAGCAGTTCTTC
cdr3_aa: CSATEAGGIIWNEQFF

j_call: TRBJ1-2
clone_size: few
d_call: TRBD1
v_call: TRBV7-6
cdr3_nt: TGTGCCAGCAGCTCACTACAGGGGACCTATGGCTACACCTTC
cdr3_aa: CASSSLQGTYGYTF